The 17 T cell receptor beta chains in this list originate from one sample, sequenced in a study of T cells in Graves' hyperthyroidism and ophthalmopathy. From RNA transcripts, TCR beta CDR3 regions were amplified. HTBI primers drove first-round RT-PCR of the TCR CDR3. TCRdb used MiXCR to reprocess the multiplex PCR reads, holding one entry per CDR3 protein. The table has approximately 370,000 distinct CDR3 sequences, 17% seen once. What was sequenced was blood. Receptors originate from a woman in her twenties or thirties with Graves' hyperthyroidism that later progressed to Graves' ophthalmopathy.

The table lists this clonotype with many counts. CDR3 sequence (DNA): TGCAGTGCTAGGGGACTGAGACTGTTCTCCATGAACACTGAAGCTTTCTTT. Encoded protein: CSARGLRLFSMNTEAFF. This chain joins TRBV20-1 and TRBJ1-1; weak D call: TRBD1 (5 bases). Germline CDR1 is DFQATT and CDR2 is SNEGSKA (reference sequence). The CDR3 is made up of 17 amino acids. V shed 3 bases and J shed 0 bases, with 20 bases lying between them.

This clonotype occurred a few times. At one boundary the junction diverges from the germline segment, which might be a read error. The chain couples TRBV19 to TRBJ1-1; D uncertain. Per germline, CDR1 LNHDA and CDR2 SQIVND (reference sequence). There are 12 residues in the CDR3. The CDR3 region is CVSRDTGTEAFF. DNA of the CDR3: TGTGTCAGTAGAGATACGGGCACTGAAGCTTTCTTT. Supplemented by reference TRBV19 and TRBJ1-1, the full variable domain reads DGGITQSPKYLFRKEGQNVTLSCEQNLNHDAMYWYRQDPGQGLRLIYYSQIVNDFQKGDIAEGYSVSREKKESFPLTVTSAQKNPTAFYLCVSRDTGTEAFFGQGTRLTVV.

The rearrangement joins TRBV2 to TRBJ1-5, with 9 bases matching TRBD1. Germline trimming cut 1 base from V and 4 bases from J; bases unmatched to any gene: 11. CDR1 SNHLY and CDR2 FYNNEI come from the germline V gene. The CDR3 sequence is 18 residues long. CDR3 DNA sequence: TGTGCCAGCAGTGAAGGGGAATCCGTGACAGGGGGGAATCAGCCCCAGCATTTT. Translating gives CASSEGESVTGGNQPQHF.

This clonotype was found many times. The chain combines TRBV27 with TRBJ1-1; D gene uncertain. The germline gives CDR1 MNHEY, CDR2 SMNVEV (reference sequence). Trimming took 4 bases from V and 7 from J, leaving 22 bases between them. The CDR3 is made up of 16 amino acids. The DNA of the CDR3 is TGTGCCAGCAGTTCCCCCATCCGGGGAAGAAAGGATGAAGCTTTCTTT. Translating it yields CASSSPIRGRKDEAFF.

The table lists this clonotype with many counts. The junction departs from the called germline gene at one end, perhaps through a read error. V gene TRBV30 combines with J gene TRBJ2-1; TRBD2 might be the D (6 bases). The CDR3 length is 15 residues. The germline V gene has CDR1 GTSNPN and CDR2 SVGIG (reference sequence). CDR3 residues: CAWGGGSGSYNEQFF. CDR3 nucleotides: TGTGCCTGGGGTGGAGGTAGCGGTTCCTATAATGAGCAGTTCTTC. Combining the CDR3 with reference TRBV30 and TRBJ2-1 gives the whole variable domain SQTIHQWPATLVQPVGSPLSLECTVEGTSNPNLYWYRQAAGRGLQLLFYSVGIGQISSEVPQNLSASRPQDRQFILSSKKLLLSDSGFYLCAWGGGSGSYNEQFFGPGTRLTVL.

This clonotype was seen only once. The V and J genes are TRBV28 and TRBJ2-1; maybe TRBD2 (5 bases). V dropped 6 bases and J dropped 4 bases, with 16 bases sitting between them. The germline V gene encodes CDR1 MDHEN and CDR2 SYDVKM. The CDR3 spans 15 residues. The CDR3 is CASSRTPLIYNEQFF. CDR3 DNA sequence: TGTGCCAGCAGCCGGACTCCCCTTATATACAATGAGCAGTTCTTC.

This clonotype was seen a single time. The chain is built from TRBV6-1 and TRBJ2-7; D is uncertain. The CDR3 sequence is 16 residues long. Trimming pared 2 bases from V and 3 bases from J, leaving 17 bases between. CDR1 is MNHNS, CDR2 SASEGT, per germline. The CDR3 here is CASSENSWGRGYEQYF. The CDR3 DNA is TGTGCCAGCAGTGAAAACTCATGGGGTCGAGGCTACGAGCAGTACTTC.

This clonotype has ten or more counts. The gene calls are TRBV5-6 and TRBJ2-7; possible D gene TRBD2, 5 bases. This CDR3 is built from 17 residues. With 3 bases removed from V and 5 bases from J, the gap between germline ends came to 24 bases. Germline CDR1 SGHDT, CDR2 YYEEEE. CDR3 in amino acids: CASSSKTKDGVRNEQYF. In DNA form, the CDR3 reads TGTGCCAGCAGCTCCAAAACCAAGGACGGGGTCCGGAACGAGCAGTACTTC. Complete variable domain (other parts from reference TRBV5-6 and TRBJ2-7): DAGVTQSPTHLIKTRGQQVTLRCSPKSGHDTVSWYQQALGQGPQFIFQYYEEEERQRGNFPDRFSGHQFPNYSSELNVNALLLGDSALYLCASSSKTKDGVRNEQYFGPGTRLTVT.

The chain links TRBV12-3 or TRBV12-4 to TRBJ2-7; D remains ambiguous. CDR3 length: 15 amino acids. The V and J ends lost 6 bases and 3 bases respectively, with 18 bases between them. CDR3 region: CASSQGDRALYEQYF. CDR3 nucleotide sequence: TGTGCCAGCAGCCAAGGAGATAGGGCCCTCTACGAGCAGTACTTC.

This clonotype was detected a few times. V usage is TRBV15 and J usage is TRBJ2-7, with 9 bases lining up with TRBD1. This CDR3 comprises 16 residues. CDR1 LNHNV and CDR2 YYDKDF come from the germline V gene (reference sequence). After removal of 0 bases from V and 3 bases from J, the junction contained 6 bases not matched to a gene. The CDR3 region is CATSRERQGGSYEQYF. CDR3 nucleotide sequence: TGTGCCACCAGCAGAGAGCGACAGGGGGGTAGCTACGAGCAGTACTTC.

This clonotype has ten or more counts. The chain carries TRBV11-2 and TRBJ1-6, with D perhaps matching TRBD1 (5 bases). CDR3 size: 14 residues. Between the trimmed V and J ends, which lost 2 bases and 8 bases, there was a span of 10 bases. CDR1 and CDR2 (germline): SGHAT, FQNNGV. The CDR3 spells CASSLLGQDSPLHF. The CDR3, as DNA: TGTGCCAGCAGCTTACTGGGGCAGGATTCACCCCTCCACTTT. Full variable domain (missing parts from reference TRBV11-2 and TRBJ1-6): EAGVAQSPRYKIIEKRQSVAFWCNPISGHATLYWYQQILGQGPKLLIQFQNNGVVDDSQLPKDRFSAERLKGVDSTLKIQPAKLEDSAVYLCASSLLGQDSPLHFGNGTRLTVT.

This chain joins TRBV6-1 and TRBJ2-7, with D possibly TRBD2 on 6 matching bases. Germline V gene lookup returns CDR1 MNHNS and CDR2 SASEGT. Between the trimmed V and J ends, which lost 2 bases and 4 bases, there was a span of 12 bases. This CDR3 has 14 residues. In nucleotides, the CDR3 is TGTGCCAGCAGTGAAAGGAGGAGCGGGTACGAGCAGTACTTC. Its protein is CASSERRSGYEQYF.

The chain uses TRBV15 and TRBJ1-3, with 7 bases fitting TRBD1. Germline loops: CDR1 LNHNV, CDR2 YYDKDF (reference sequence). V lost 0 bases and J lost 1; bases outside the gene matches: 3. The CDR3 covers 16 residues. The DNA of the CDR3 is TGTGCCACCAGCAGAGATCCGACAGGGTCTGGAAACACCATATATTTT. Translated, it gives CATSRDPTGSGNTIYF.

V usage is TRBV5-1 and J usage is TRBJ1-1; possible D gene TRBD1, 6 bases. The length of the CDR3 is 14 residues. The ends were cut back, 2 bases at V and 2 bases at J, with 10 bases in the middle. CDR1 SGHRS and CDR2 YFSETQ come from the germline V gene. CDR3 amino acids: CASSFRTDNTEAFF. The CDR3, as DNA: TGCGCCAGCAGCTTCAGGACAGATAACACTGAAGCTTTCTTT.

This clonotype was observed many times. V usage is TRBV11-3 and J usage is TRBJ2-5; D is ambiguous. CDR1 is SGHNT, CDR2 YENEEA, per germline. The CDR3 length is 15 residues. V was pared by 5 bases and J by 4 bases, with 17 bases between. The CDR3 sequence: CASSPGRRSRETQYF. CDR3 sequence (DNA): TGTGCCAGCAGCCCCGGACGTAGGAGCAGAGAGACCCAGTACTTC.

DNA for the CDR3: TGTGCCAGCAGCCACCGGGACGGTCCCTACAATGAGCAGTTCTTC. It translates to CASSHRDGPYNEQFF. The chain uses TRBV27 and TRBJ2-1; either TRBD1 or TRBD2 may supply D (5 bases each). Trimming left V 6 bases short and J 2 bases short, with 14 bases between. Germline V gives CDR1 MNHEY, CDR2 SMNVEV (reference sequence). CDR3 length equals 15 residues.

This chain links TRBV13 with TRBJ2-7; no clear D. Germline lookup yields CDR1 PRHDT and CDR2 FYEKMQ (reference sequence). Trimming shortened V by 0 bases and J by 4 bases, and 10 bases separated the two germline ends. This CDR3 has 14 residues. CDR3 in DNA: TGTGCCAGCAGCTTAGGCGGGTTTCTGTACGAGCAGTACTTC. As protein: CASSLGGFLYEQYF.